The rows below give T cell receptor beta chains drawn from one sample of a study of T cell responses to AZD1222 COVID-19 vaccine. Using immunoSEQ multiplex PCR, the repertoire was profiled, and TCRdb retains in-frame clones only, with some absent. The repertoire holds 85,000 to 130,000 clones, 88% seen once, with about 8.7% in the top ten. Sequenced material: peripheral blood, taken on day 0 of AZD1222 vaccination. Source of these receptors: an adult in good health. Both conserved end residues are part of each CDR3.

V gene: TRBV19; J gene: TRBJ2-7; CDR3 protein: CATYLTGQQYF
V gene: TRBV19; J gene: TRBJ1-2; CDR3 protein: CASSFDRGYGYTF
V gene: TRBV30; J gene: TRBJ2-7; CDR3 protein: CAWRGPGWVLPTYEQYF
V gene: TRBV24-1; J gene: TRBJ1-1; CDR3 protein: CATSDGRAMNTEAFF
V gene: TRBV27; J gene: TRBJ1-5; CDR3 protein: CASGQGRAQPQHF
V gene: TRBV6-5; J gene: TRBJ2-7; CDR3 protein: CATLGGGSYEQYF
V gene: TRBV6-2/TRBV6-3; J gene: TRBJ1-1; CDR3 protein: CASSPTGFMNTEAFF
V gene: TRBV18; J gene: TRBJ2-7; CDR3 protein: CASSPGRGGYEQYF
V gene: TRBV5-1; J gene: TRBJ1-5; CDR3 protein: CASSSGESSNQPQHF
V gene: TRBV29-1; J gene: TRBJ1-6; CDR3 protein: CSVSVGGGGNSPLHF
V gene: TRBV7-3; J gene: TRBJ1-2; CDR3 protein: CASSYTGMEGYTF
V gene: TRBV9; J gene: TRBJ1-1; CDR3 protein: CASSVAVRSSTEAFF
V gene: TRBV7-8; J gene: TRBJ2-1; CDR3 protein: CASSTRDRSYNEQFF
V gene: TRBV11-2; J gene: TRBJ2-1; CDR3 protein: CASSLLGGGREEQFF
V gene: TRBV21-1; J gene: TRBJ2-7; CDR3 protein: CASSVGQVSSYEQYF
V gene: TRBV2; J gene: TRBJ2-7; CDR3 protein: CASRGTDFAYEQYF
V gene: TRBV28; J gene: TRBJ1-1; CDR3 protein: CASSPRTGVNTEAFF
V gene: TRBV9; J gene: TRBJ1-1; CDR3 protein: CASSRQGWTEAFF
V gene: TRBV7-9; J gene: TRBJ2-1; CDR3 protein: CASSLARGLAGGEQFF
V gene: TRBV4-3; J gene: TRBJ1-2; CDR3 protein: CASRTSHTGASNYGYTF
V gene: TRBV6-5; J gene: TRBJ2-1; CDR3 protein: CASSYSKAGGYNEQFF
V gene: TRBV11-2; J gene: TRBJ1-1; CDR3 protein: CASSSQGPFMNTEAFF
V gene: TRBV28; J gene: TRBJ1-2; CDR3 protein: CASTPAGGYDYGYTF
V gene: TRBV7-2; J gene: TRBJ1-2; CDR3 protein: CASSLSYGSRGRIGYTF
V gene: TRBV18; J gene: TRBJ1-2; CDR3 protein: CASSPPANYGYTF
V gene: TRBV2; J gene: TRBJ1-2; CDR3 protein: CASSGQGVRGYTF
V gene: TRBV7-2; J gene: TRBJ1-1; CDR3 protein: CASSLGWGGTEAFF
V gene: TRBV28; J gene: TRBJ2-7; CDR3 protein: CASSLRGYSYEQYF
V gene: TRBV13; J gene: TRBJ2-7; CDR3 protein: CASSLAADPVF
V gene: TRBV7-3; J gene: TRBJ1-5; CDR3 protein: CASSLQGGQPQHF
V gene: TRBV12-3/TRBV12-4; J gene: TRBJ1-2; CDR3 protein: CASSSGQRNGYTF
V gene: TRBV19; J gene: TRBJ2-7; CDR3 protein: CASSSVWTAIAYEQYF
V gene: TRBV5-3; J gene: TRBJ2-7; CDR3 protein: CARSLKGSEGLNSYEQYF
V gene: TRBV18; J gene: TRBJ1-4; CDR3 protein: CASSSGGDEKLFF
V gene: TRBV2; J gene: TRBJ2-1; CDR3 protein: CASSSNGLYNEQFF